This TCR beta chain stems from a study of cytomegalovirus exposure and HLA in healthy donors. The germline V gene encodes CDR1 GTSNPN and CDR2 SVGIG (reference sequence). CDR3 size: 13 residues. The V end was cut by 1 base, the J end by 4 bases, with 8 bases between. Measured with immunoSEQ multiplex PCR; TCRdb has only the in-frame clones, and not every one. The sample yields some 130,000 clones, approximately 87% seen once. This receptor was identified in a young man in good health and CMV-seronegative. The sequenced sample was PBMCs. The rearrangement links TRBV30 to TRBJ1-5, with a tentative D call TRBD1 (6 bases). The CDR3 sequence is CAWSGDNNQPQHF. CDR3 DNA sequence: TGTGCCTGGAGTGGGGACAATAATCAGCCCCAGCATTTT.